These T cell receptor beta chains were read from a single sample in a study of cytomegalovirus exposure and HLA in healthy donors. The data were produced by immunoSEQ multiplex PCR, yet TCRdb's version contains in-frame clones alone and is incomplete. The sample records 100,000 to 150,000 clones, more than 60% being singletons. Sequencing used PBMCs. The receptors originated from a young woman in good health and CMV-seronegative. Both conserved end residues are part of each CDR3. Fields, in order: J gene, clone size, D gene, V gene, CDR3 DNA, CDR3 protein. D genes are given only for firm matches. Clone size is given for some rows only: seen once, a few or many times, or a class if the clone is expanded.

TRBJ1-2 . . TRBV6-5 TGTGCCAGCAGTCCATTACAGGGCCCTTACGGCTACACCTTC CASSPLQGPYGYTF
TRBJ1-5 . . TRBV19 TGTGCCAGTAGAACTACAGGGAATAGCAATCAGCCCCAGCATTTT CASRTTGNSNQPQHF
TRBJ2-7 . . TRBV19 TGTGCCAGTAGTACGTTAACAGCCTACGAGCAGTACTTC CASSTLTAYEQYF
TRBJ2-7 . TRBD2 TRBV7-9 TGTGCCAGCAGCTCTGACCCACCTACTTCGCGGGAGTCCTACGAGCAGTACTTC CASSSDPPTSRESYEQYF
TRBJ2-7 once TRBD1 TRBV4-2 TGTGCCAGCAGCCGAGCAACCAACAGGGGGGTGTCTGGCGAGCAGTACTTC CASSRATNRGVSGEQYF
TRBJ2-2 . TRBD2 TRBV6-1 TGTGCCACCACCTGGACTAGTAATACCGGGGAGCTGTTTTTT CATTWTSNTGELFF
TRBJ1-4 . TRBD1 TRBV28 TGTGCCAGCAGTATATCCGGGACAGGGGATACGTTAAATGAAAAACTGTTTTTT CASSISGTGDTLNEKLFF
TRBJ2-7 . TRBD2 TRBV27 TGTGCCAGCAGTAACCCTCTAGCGGGCTCCTACGAGCAGTACTTC CASSNPLAGSYEQYF
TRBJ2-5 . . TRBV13 TGTGCCAGCAGCCCCCCCGGGACAAAAGAGACCCAGTACTTC CASSPPGTKETQYF
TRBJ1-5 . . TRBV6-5 TGTGCCAGCAGTCGGGACATTGAGGGCAATCAGCCCCAGCATTTT CASSRDIEGNQPQHF
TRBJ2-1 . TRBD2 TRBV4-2 TGTGCCAGCAGCCAAGCCGACGGGACTACCGATGAGCAGTTCTTC CASSQADGTTDEQFF
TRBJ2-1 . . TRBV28 TGTGCCAGCGGGTCGGAGGGCCGGATTCAGAATGAGCAGTTCTTC CASGSEGRIQNEQFF
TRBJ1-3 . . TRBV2 TGTGCCAGCAGCCTTGAGGGGAGGAACACCATATATTTT CASSLEGRNTIYF
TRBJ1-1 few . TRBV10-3 TGTGCCATCAGTGAGTACAGGGAAACTGAAGCTTTCTTT CAISEYRETEAFF
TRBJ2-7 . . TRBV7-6 TGTGCCAGCAGCTCAGATGCGGGCTACGAGCAGTACTTC CASSSDAGYEQYF
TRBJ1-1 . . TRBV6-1 TGTGCCAGCAGCGCGACACGGAAGAACACTGAAGCTTTCTTT CASSATRKNTEAFF
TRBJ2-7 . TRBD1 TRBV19 TGTGCCAGTAGTATCGTGGGACAGGGTACCCACGAGCAGTACTTC CASSIVGQGTHEQYF
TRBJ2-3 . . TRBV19 TGTGCCAGTAGTATGATAGCTTCAGATACGCAGTATTTT CASSMIASDTQYF
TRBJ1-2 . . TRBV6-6 TGTGCCAGCAGTTACTCGGGACTTTGGGGCTACACCTTC CASSYSGLWGYTF
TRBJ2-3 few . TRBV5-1 TGCGCCAGCAGCTTGAACAGTGATACGCAGTATTTT CASSLNSDTQYF
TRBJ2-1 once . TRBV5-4 TGTGCCAGCAGCCCAGGGGAGACTAAGGGCGATGAGCAGTTCTTC CASSPGETKGDEQFF
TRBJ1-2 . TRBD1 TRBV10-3 TGTGCCATCAGCGGGACAGCCCCCTCTGGCTACACCTTC CAISGTAPSGYTF
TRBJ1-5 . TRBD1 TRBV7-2 TGTGCCAGCAGCTTAGTGGAGGGGGCGGCTCAGCCCCAGCATTTT CASSLVEGAAQPQHF
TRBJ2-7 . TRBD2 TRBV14 TGTGCCAGCAGTCTTGGACTAGCGGGGACCTACGAGCAGTACTTC CASSLGLAGTYEQYF
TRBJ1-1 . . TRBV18 TGTGCCAGCTCACCAAATACAGAGAACACTGAAGCTTTCTTT CASSPNTENTEAFF
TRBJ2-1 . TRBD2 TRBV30 TGTGCCTGGAGATCTCTAGCGGGGTACAATGAGCAGTTCTTC CAWRSLAGYNEQFF
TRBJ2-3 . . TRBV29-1 TGCAGCGTTACAAAGGGGGACACAGATACGCAGTATTTT CSVTKGDTDTQYF
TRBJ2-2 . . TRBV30 TGTGCCTGGAGTGGACTAGTTTATAAGAACACCGGGGAGCTGTTTTTT CAWSGLVYKNTGELFF
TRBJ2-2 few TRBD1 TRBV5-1 TGCGCCAGCAGTGGGACAGGGATGAACACCGGGGAGCTGTTTTTT CASSGTGMNTGELFF
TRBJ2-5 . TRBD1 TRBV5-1 TGCGCCAGCAGCTTTGGGGACAGAGTCCAAGAGACCCAGTACTTC CASSFGDRVQETQYF
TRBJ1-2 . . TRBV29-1 TGCAGCGTTGAGGGGAGGTCCGGTAACTATGGCTACACCTTC CSVEGRSGNYGYTF
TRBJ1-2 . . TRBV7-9 TGTGCCAGCAGCTTCCCAAACTTCAACTATGGCTACACCTTC CASSFPNFNYGYTF
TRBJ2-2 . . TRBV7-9 TGTGCCAGCAGCTTCCAGGGTACGAAAACCGGGGAGCTGTTTTTT CASSFQGTKTGELFF
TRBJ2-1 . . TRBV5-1 TGCGCCAGCAGCCTCACTAGGAATGCCCATGAGCAGTTCTTC CASSLTRNAHEQFF
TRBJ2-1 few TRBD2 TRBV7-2 TGTGCCAGCAGTCTAAGCGGGAGCTCCTACAATGAGCAGTTCTTC CASSLSGSSYNEQFF
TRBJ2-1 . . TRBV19 TGTGCCAGTAGTATAGACAGGTTCTCCTACAATGAGCAGTTCTTC CASSIDRFSYNEQFF
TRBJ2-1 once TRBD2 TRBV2 TGTGCCAGCATCCAGGGACTAGCGGCAAATGAGCAGTTCTTC CASIQGLAANEQFF
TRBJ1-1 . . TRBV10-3 TGTGCCATCAGTGAAGTGGAAATTACAGGAGAAGCTTTCTTT CAISEVEITGEAFF
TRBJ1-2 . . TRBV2 TGTGCCAGCAGGAACAGGACACTTTATCGAAACTATGGCTACACCTTC CASRNRTLYRNYGYTF
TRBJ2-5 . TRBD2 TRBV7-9 TGTGCCAGCAGCGCGGGACTAGCGGGACAAGAGACCCAGTACTTC CASSAGLAGQETQYF
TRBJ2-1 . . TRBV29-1 TGCAGCGCCGCCGCCCACGCCGAGATACCTTACAATGAGCAGTTCTTC CSAAAHAEIPYNEQFF
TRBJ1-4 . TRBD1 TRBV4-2 TGTGCCAGCAGCCAAGGGGACCAGGGGGGTGAAAAACTGTTTTTT CASSQGDQGGEKLFF
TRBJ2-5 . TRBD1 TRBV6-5 TGTGCCAGCAGACCCGGACAGGGGTGGAGGGAGACCCAGTACTTC CASRPGQGWRETQYF
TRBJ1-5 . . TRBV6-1 TGTGCCAGCATGCGGACGGGCCGGGGGCCCCAGCATTTT CASMRTGRGPQHF
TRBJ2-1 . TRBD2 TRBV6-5 TGTGCCAGCAGCATACAACTAGCGGGAGGGCATGAGCAGTTCTTC CASSIQLAGGHEQFF
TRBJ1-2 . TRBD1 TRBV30 TGTGCCTGGAGTTCAGGGGGCGCAGGCACCTTC CAWSSGGAGTF
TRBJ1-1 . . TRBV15 TGTGCCACCGGTAAAGGGGTTAGGAACACTGAAGCTTTCTTT CATGKGVRNTEAFF
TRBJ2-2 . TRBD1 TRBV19 TGTGCCAGTTCCCAGGGGGCGACCGGGGAGCTGTTTTTT CASSQGATGELFF
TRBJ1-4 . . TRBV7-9 TGTGCCAGCAGCTTAGGGGACACAACTAATGAAAAACTGTTTTTT CASSLGDTTNEKLFF
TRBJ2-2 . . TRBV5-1 TGCGCCAGCAGCCCCCGTAGCCTCACCGGGGAGCTGTTTTTT CASSPRSLTGELFF
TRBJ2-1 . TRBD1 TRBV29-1 TGCAGCGTTGCAAGGACAGGGGGATCCTACAATGAGCAGTTCTTC CSVARTGGSYNEQFF
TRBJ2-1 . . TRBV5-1 TGCGTCAGCAGCCTTTCTCGGAGGGAGAGCTCCTACAATGAGCAGTTCTTC CVSSLSRRESSYNEQFF
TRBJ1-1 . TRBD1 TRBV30 TGTGCCTGGACCTCGGGGACAGGGTCTTTGAACACTGAAGCTTTCTTT CAWTSGTGSLNTEAFF
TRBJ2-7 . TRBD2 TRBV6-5 TGTGCCAGCAGGACTAGCGGGAGGGTGAACTACGAGCAGTACTTC CASRTSGRVNYEQYF
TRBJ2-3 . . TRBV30 TGTGCCTGGAATGAGCGGAGCACAGATACGCAGTATTTT CAWNERSTDTQYF